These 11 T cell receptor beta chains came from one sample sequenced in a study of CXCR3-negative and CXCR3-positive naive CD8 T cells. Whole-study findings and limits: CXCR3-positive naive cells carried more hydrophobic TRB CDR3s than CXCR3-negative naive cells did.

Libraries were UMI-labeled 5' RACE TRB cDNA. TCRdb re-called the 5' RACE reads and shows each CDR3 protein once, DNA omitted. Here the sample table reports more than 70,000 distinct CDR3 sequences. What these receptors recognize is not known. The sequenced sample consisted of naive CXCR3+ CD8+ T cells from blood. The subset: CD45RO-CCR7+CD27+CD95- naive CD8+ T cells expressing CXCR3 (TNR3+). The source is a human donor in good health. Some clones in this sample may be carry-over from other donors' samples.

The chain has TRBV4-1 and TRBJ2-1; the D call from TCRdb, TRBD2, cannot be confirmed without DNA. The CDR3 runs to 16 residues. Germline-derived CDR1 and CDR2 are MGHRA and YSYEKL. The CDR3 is CASSQQPGPIRDEQFF.

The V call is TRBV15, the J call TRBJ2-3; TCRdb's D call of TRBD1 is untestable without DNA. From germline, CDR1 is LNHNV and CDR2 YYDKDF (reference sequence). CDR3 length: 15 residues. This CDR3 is CATTGRQGVRDTQYF. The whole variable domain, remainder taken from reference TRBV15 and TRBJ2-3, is DAMVIQNPRYQVTQFGKPVTLSCSQTLNHNVMYWYQQKSSQAPKLLFHYYDKDFNNEADTPDNFQSRRPNTSFCFLDIRSPGLGDTAMYLCATTGRQGVRDTQYFGPGTRLTVL.

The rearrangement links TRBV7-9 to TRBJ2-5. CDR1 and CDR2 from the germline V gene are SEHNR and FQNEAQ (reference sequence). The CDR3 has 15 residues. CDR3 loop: CASSLWTDRLETQYF.

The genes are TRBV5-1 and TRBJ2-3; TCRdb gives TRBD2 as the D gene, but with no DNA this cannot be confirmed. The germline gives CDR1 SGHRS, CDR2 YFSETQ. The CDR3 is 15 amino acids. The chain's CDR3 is CASSWGLAGTDTQYF.

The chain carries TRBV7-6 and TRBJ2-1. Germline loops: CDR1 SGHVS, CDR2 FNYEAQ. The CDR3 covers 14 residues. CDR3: CASSSDRAPNEQYF.

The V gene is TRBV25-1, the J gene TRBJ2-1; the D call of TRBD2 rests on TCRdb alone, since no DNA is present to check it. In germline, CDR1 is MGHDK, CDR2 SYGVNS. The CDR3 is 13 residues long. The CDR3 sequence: CASSDPGPSEQFF.

The CDR3 sequence: CASSLETGGSYEQYF. This chain uses TRBV5-5 with TRBJ2-7; as DNA is missing, the TRBD1 call by TCRdb cannot be tested. There are 15 residues in the CDR3. CDR1 and CDR2 from the germline V gene are SGHKS and YYEKEE (reference sequence).

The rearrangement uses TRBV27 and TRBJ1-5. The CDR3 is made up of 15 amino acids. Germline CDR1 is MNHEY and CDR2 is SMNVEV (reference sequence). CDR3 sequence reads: CASRNTGSLNQPQHF.

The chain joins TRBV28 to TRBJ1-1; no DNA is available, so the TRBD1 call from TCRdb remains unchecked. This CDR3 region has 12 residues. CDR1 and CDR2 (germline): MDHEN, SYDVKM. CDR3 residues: CASSLFPGEAFF.

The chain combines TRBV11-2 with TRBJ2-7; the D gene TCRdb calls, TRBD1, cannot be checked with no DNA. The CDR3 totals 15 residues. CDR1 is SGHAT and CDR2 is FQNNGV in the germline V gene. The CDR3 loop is CASSYSTGTDYEQYF. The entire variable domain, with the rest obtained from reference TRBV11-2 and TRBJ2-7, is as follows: EAGVAQSPRYKIIEKRQSVAFWCNPISGHATLYWYQQILGQGPKLLIQFQNNGVVDDSQLPKDRFSAERLKGVDSTLKIQPAKLEDSAVYLCASSYSTGTDYEQYFGPGTRLTVT.

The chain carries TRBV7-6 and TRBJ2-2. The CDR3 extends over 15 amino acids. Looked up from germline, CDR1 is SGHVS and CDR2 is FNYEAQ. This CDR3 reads CASSLVPENTGELFF.